This T cell receptor (beta chain) was observed in a study of shared clonotypes between healthy human individuals. Study overall: Two female and a few male donors aged 18 to 49 were enrolled. Overall study results and limits: Researchers sampled only blood; tissue repertoires likely differ.

Method: immunoSEQ multiplex PCR; TCRdb's copy keeps in-frame clones and lacks some. The repertoire includes fewer than 550,000 clones, over 75% of them detected once, and 12% sits in the top ten. Donors comprised healthy HIV-negative adults lacking recent acute infections or vaccinations. Unsorted material relied on 85 million to 95 million PBMCs as the source of genomic DNA. Worth noting for this clone: The antigen is unknown.

J gave up 7 bases and V 4 bases, and 7 bases lay outside the gene matches. Germline V gene sequence: CDR1 LNHNV, CDR2 YYDKDF (reference sequence). The CDR3 has 15 residues. This sequence joins TRBV15 and TRBJ2-2; 9 bases map to TRBD2. Sequences were obtained from PBMCs. This sequence originates from a woman in her thirties or forties in good health. Some clones in this sample may be carry-over from other donors' samples. The CDR3 sequence is CATSKGGRAFGELFF. The CDR3 DNA follows: TGTGCCACCAGCAAAGGCGGGAGGGCCTTCGGGGAGCTGTTTTTT.